Following are 21 T cell receptor beta chains from one sample sequenced in a study of blood T cell repertoires in COVID-19. Clones were sequenced by immunoSEQ multiplex PCR, and TCRdb holds only the in-frame ones, with some missing. The sample contains 130,000 to 150,000 clones, roughly 80% of which appear only once. Input material: peripheral blood. Every receptor here comes from a woman between 40 and 50 years old with active or convalescent COVID-19.

The CDR3, as DNA: TGTGCCAGCAGCTCCGCAGCCGGGACCAGGGGCGAGCAGTACTTC. Protein product: CASSSAAGTRGEQYF. The J gene is TRBJ2-7, the V gene TRBV11-2; D might be TRBD1 (6 bases). The V end lost 4 bases, the J end lost 6 bases, and 19 bases lay between the germline ends. Germline CDR1 SGHAT, CDR2 FQNNGV. The CDR3 spans 15 residues.

The J gene is TRBJ1-1, the V gene TRBV2; weak D call: TRBD1 (5 bases). Trimming cost V 3 bases and J 5 bases, with 13 bases left between them. The germline V gene has CDR1 SNHLY and CDR2 FYNNEI. This CDR3 contains 14 residues. CDR3 protein: CASSDQGIGTEAFF. The CDR3 DNA follows: TGTGCCAGCAGTGATCAGGGAATTGGAACTGAAGCTTTCTTT.

V and J are TRBV6-5 and TRBJ2-7, with D tentatively TRBD1 (6 bases). V lost 2 bases to trimming and J lost 1 base, with 15 bases between them. CDR1 and CDR2 (germline): MNHEY, SVGAGI. The CDR3 is 16 residues long. CDR3 sequence (DNA): TGTGCCAGCAGTTACGAGGGTGGGGGCGCATCCTACGAGCAGTACTTC. Translated, it gives CASSYEGGGASYEQYF.

V is TRBV6-6 and J is TRBJ1-6; 7 bases are a match to TRBD1. CDR3 length: 15 residues. V lost 5 bases to trimming and J lost 5 bases; unmatched junction nucleotides: 6. The germline V gene has CDR1 MNHNY and CDR2 SVGAGI (reference sequence). CDR3 coding DNA: TGTGCCAGCAGTAAAGGGACAGCGGATAATTCACCCCTCCACTTT. Translating it yields CASSKGTADNSPLHF.

This clone was picked up a small number of times. The CDR3, as DNA: TGTGCCAGCAGACAGGACGATTTCAGGGTCACTGAAGCTTTCTTT. The encoded protein is CASRQDDFRVTEAFF. This chain uses TRBV2 with TRBJ1-1; a possible D gene is TRBD1 (5 bases). In germline, CDR1 is SNHLY, CDR2 FYNNEI. The CDR3 has 15 residues. The germline V and J ends were trimmed by 6 bases and 4 bases, with 18 bases remaining between them.

The V and J genes are TRBV28 and TRBJ1-1, with no clear D. The V end was cut by 0 bases, the J end by 4 bases, with 9 bases between. The CDR3 has 14 residues. Germline loops: CDR1 MDHEN, CDR2 SYDVKM. The CDR3 reads CASSLWVRSTEAFF. The CDR3 nucleotides are TGTGCCAGCAGTTTATGGGTTCGTAGCACTGAAGCTTTCTTT. Full variable domain (missing parts from reference TRBV28 and TRBJ1-1): DVKVTQSSRYLVKRTGEKVFLECVQDMDHENMFWYRQDPGLGLRLIYFSYDVKMKEKGDIPEGYSVSREKKERFSLILESASTNQTSMYLCASSLWVRSTEAFFGQGTRLTVV.

This clone turned up a few times. This chain joins TRBV11-2 and TRBJ2-5; the D gene is possibly TRBD2 (6 bases). The germline V gene encodes CDR1 SGHAT and CDR2 FQNNGV. Trimming stripped 1 base from V and 1 base from J, with 13 bases between. This CDR3 contains 16 residues. The CDR3 DNA reads as TGTGCCAGCAGCTTAGTACTGGGGGGAGCCCAAGAGACCCAGTACTTC. Its translation: CASSLVLGGAQETQYF.

This rearrangement joins TRBV9 to TRBJ1-1; tentative D call: TRBD1 (5 bases). The germline V gene has CDR1 SGDLS and CDR2 YYNGEE. This CDR3 contains 13 residues. The V end lost 4 bases, the J end lost 4 bases, and 11 bases lay between the germline ends. The CDR3: CASSSTGGTEAFF. DNA of the CDR3: TGTGCCAGCAGCTCAACGGGGGGCACTGAAGCTTTCTTT.

The rearrangement uses TRBV29-1 and TRBJ1-3; no reliable D call. Trimming shortened V by 6 bases and J by 2 bases, and 11 bases separated the two germline ends. The CDR3 spans 13 residues. CDR1 and CDR2 from the germline V gene are SQVTM and ANQGSEA. The CDR3 sequence is CSVTREPGNTIYF. The DNA of the CDR3 is TGCAGCGTGACACGGGAACCTGGAAACACCATATATTTT.

V and J are TRBV28 and TRBJ1-1; a possible D gene is TRBD1 (5 bases). This CDR3 region has 17 residues. Trimming stripped 5 bases from V and 0 bases from J, with 19 bases between. Germline V gene data show CDR1 as MDHEN and CDR2 as SYDVKM. The CDR3 DNA follows: TGTGCCAGCAGTCGCTCCGGGACGGGAGCAATGAACACTGAAGCTTTCTTT. It translates to CASSRSGTGAMNTEAFF.

A word on this clone: The same CDR3 arises from other DNA sequences in this sample as well. V and J are TRBV5-1 and TRBJ2-3; the D gene is possibly TRBD1 (6 bases). The CDR3 contains 16 residues. V was pared by 0 bases and J by 4 bases, with 15 bases between. CDR1 and CDR2 (germline): SGHRS, YFSETQ. CDR3 region: CASSLGGTHGADTQYF. In nucleotides, the CDR3 is TGCGCCAGCAGCTTGGGGGGGACACACGGCGCAGATACGCAGTATTTT.

This clone was recorded only once. The V and J genes are TRBV4-2 and TRBJ1-6, with 7 bases identical to TRBD1. J gave up 5 bases and V 4 bases, and 8 bases lay outside the gene matches. CDR3 length equals 16 residues. CDR1 and CDR2 (germline): LGHNA, YNFKEQ. The CDR3 reads CASSRPGTVNNSPLHF. CDR3 nucleotide sequence: TGTGCCAGCAGCCGGCCCGGGACAGTTAATAATTCACCCCTCCACTTT.

This chain links TRBV10-3 with TRBJ2-2; 11 bases agree with TRBD2. Looked up from germline, CDR1 is ENHRY and CDR2 is SYGVKD. J lost 6 bases, V lost 1 base, and 1 base had no gene match. The length of the CDR3 is 15 residues. In nucleotides, the CDR3 is TGTGCCATCAGTGAGTTGGGACTAGCGGCCGGGGAGCTGTTTTTT. Encoded protein: CAISELGLAAGELFF.

The J gene is TRBJ1-4, the V gene TRBV28, with D possibly matching TRBD1 (5 bases). The ends were cut back, 5 bases at V and 0 bases at J, with 10 bases in the middle. The CDR3 has 15 residues. The germline gives CDR1 MDHEN, CDR2 SYDVKM. The chain's CDR3 is CASSQGLATNEKLFF. The CDR3 DNA follows: TGTGCCAGCAGTCAGGGACTTGCAACTAATGAAAAACTGTTTTTT.

V gene TRBV28 combines with J gene TRBJ1-1; possible D gene TRBD1, 6 bases. The germline V gene has CDR1 MDHEN and CDR2 SYDVKM. This CDR3 has 11 residues. V shed 8 bases and J shed 6 bases, with 10 bases lying between them. In DNA, the CDR3 is TGTGCCAGCGGGGGCACGTCTGAAGCTTTCTTT. It is translated as CASGGTSEAFF.

The chain carries TRBV12-5 and TRBJ2-1, with 14 nucleotides matching TRBD2. Germline V lookup: CDR1 LGHNT, CDR2 FRNRAP. The CDR3 loop spans 19 amino acids. V shed 5 bases, J shed 1 base, and the junction held 10 bases outside the gene matches. CDR3: CASGLGLAGASGSYNEQFF. As DNA, the CDR3 is TGTGCTAGTGGTCTGGGACTAGCGGGAGCGTCAGGGTCCTACAATGAGCAGTTCTTC.

The V call is TRBV5-8, the J call TRBJ1-5; TRBD1 is a possible D gene (5 bases). The length of the CDR3 is 15 residues. The V gene lost 2 bases and the J gene lost 1 base, with 10 bases spanning the gap. Germline CDR1 and CDR2: SGHTS and YDEGEE. The CDR3 region has the DNA TGTGCCAGCAGCTTAGGAGGGACGAGCAATCAGCCCCAGCATTTT. Protein product: CASSLGGTSNQPQHF.

This chain links TRBV15 with TRBJ1-6, with TRBD1 identical over 9 bases. V was clipped by 3 bases and J by 9 bases; unmatched bases: 6. The length of the CDR3 is 15 residues. Germline lookup yields CDR1 LNHNV and CDR2 YYDKDF (reference sequence). DNA of the CDR3: TGTGCCACCAGCAGTTCCGGGACAGGGAGTTCACCCCTCCACTTT. This encodes CATSSSGTGSSPLHF.

J is TRBJ2-5 and V is TRBV9; 11 bases align to TRBD2. The CDR3 has 15 residues. Germline V gives CDR1 SGDLS, CDR2 YYNGEE. Trimming took 3 bases from V and 2 from J; bases not matched to a gene: 3. This CDR3 reads CASSASSGGQETQYF. The DNA for the CDR3 is TGTGCCAGCAGCGCCTCTAGCGGGGGGCAAGAGACCCAGTACTTC.

The V and J genes are TRBV4-1 and TRBJ2-4; 9 bases agree with TRBD2. The CDR3 is 17 amino acids. V gave up 2 bases and J gave up 2 bases; unmatched junction bases: 7. CDR1 is MGHRA and CDR2 is YSYEKL in the germline V gene. For the CDR3, the DNA is TGCGCCAGCAGCCAATGGAGCGGGGGGTCATCCAAAAACATTCAGTACTTC. Its protein product is CASSQWSGGSSKNIQYF.

The chain links TRBV10-2 to TRBJ2-5; 7 bases align to TRBD2. The V gene end was trimmed by 6 bases and the J gene end by 1 base; junction bases not matched to a gene: 2. The CDR3 consists of 13 residues. Germline-derived CDR1 and CDR2 are WSHSY and SAAADI. In nucleotides, the CDR3 is TGCGCCAGCAGCCGGACTAGCCAAGAGACCCAGTACTTC. This gives the protein CASSRTSQETQYF.